This entry lists 21 T cell receptor beta chains sequenced from one sample in a study of blood T cell repertoires in COVID-19. Clones were sequenced by immunoSEQ multiplex PCR, and TCRdb holds only the in-frame ones, with some missing. The sample yields roughly 180,000 clones, 81% seen once. Sequenced sample: peripheral blood. These receptors were obtained from a woman in her thirties or forties with COVID-19, enrolled during active disease.

The chain carries TRBV3-1 (or the pseudogene TRBV3-2) and TRBJ2-3; the D is unclear. This CDR3 is built from 16 residues. Trimming shortened V by 3 bases and J by 6 bases, and 19 bases separated the two germline ends. The V gene's germline CDR1 is LGHDT and CDR2 YNNKEL (reference sequence). CDR3 region: CASSHWSVRTNDTQYF. CDR3 sequence (DNA): TGTGCCAGCAGCCACTGGAGTGTCAGAACTAACGATACGCAGTATTTT.

The chain is built from TRBV5-5 and TRBJ1-2; D is unresolved. CDR1 and CDR2 from the germline V gene are SGHKS and YYEKEE (reference sequence). Trimming removed 4 bases at V and 8 bases at J, with 18 bases between. The CDR3 has 14 amino acids. CDR3 amino acids: CASSQAEGLGGYTF. The CDR3 nucleotides read TGTGCCAGCAGCCAGGCGGAGGGTTTAGGCGGCTACACCTTC.

This clone has just one count. The genes are TRBV9 and TRBJ1-4; TRBD1 might be the D (5 bases). V was pared by 0 bases and J by 8 bases, with 11 bases between. CDR1 and CDR2 from the germline V gene are SGDLS and YYNGEE. This CDR3 region has 14 residues. In DNA, the CDR3 is TGTGCCAGCAGCGTAGAGGGGTTTGAGGAAAAACTGTTTTTT. Protein: CASSVEGFEEKLFF.

Only one count was recorded for this clone. One end of the junction does not line up with germline, which may come from a read error. The chain joins TRBV12-3 or TRBV12-4 to TRBJ2-3, with D perhaps matching TRBD1 (6 bases). The CDR3 runs 11 residues. The CDR3 coding sequence is TGTGCCAGCAGTGGGACACGGGCGATGGGTTTT. Protein: CASSGTRAMGF.

V usage is TRBV12-3 or TRBV12-4 and J usage is TRBJ1-1; D may be TRBD1 (5 bases). Between the trimmed V and J ends, which lost 4 bases and 11 bases, there was a span of 11 bases. This CDR3 has 11 amino acids. The CDR3 nucleotides read TGTGCCAGCAGTTCGGGGGATCCCGCTTTCTTT. Its protein product is CASSSGDPAFF.

The V gene is TRBV12-2, the J gene TRBJ1-1. TRBV12-2 is deemed a pseudogene. CDR3 length: 15 amino acids. The CDR3 is CASRSPVTLNTEAFF. CDR3 sequence (DNA): TGTGCAAGTCGCTCCCCGGTGACTTTGAACACTGAAGCTTTCTTT.

The chain combines TRBV4-1 with TRBJ2-1; 11 nucleotides match TRBD2. V gave up 3 bases and J gave up 10 bases; unmatched junction bases: 8. The CDR3 runs to 15 residues. Germline CDR1 MGHRA, CDR2 YSYEKL. The CDR3 protein is CASSHPGTSGDEQFF. DNA of the CDR3: TGCGCCAGCAGCCATCCCGGGACTAGCGGAGACGAGCAGTTCTTC.

The V and J genes are TRBV6-2 or TRBV6-3 and TRBJ1-1; 7 nucleotides match TRBD1. The CDR3 loop spans 11 amino acids. V lost 5 bases to trimming and J lost 8 bases; unmatched junction nucleotides: 2. Germline lookup yields CDR1 MNHEY and CDR2 SVGEGT. CDR3 in amino acids: CASSGTEEAFF. CDR3 DNA sequence: TGTGCCAGCAGTGGGACAGAGGAAGCTTTCTTT.

The genes are TRBV7-8 and TRBJ2-3; 7 nucleotides line up with TRBD2. Per germline, CDR1 SGHVS and CDR2 FQNEAQ. The CDR3 length is 16 residues. V shed 5 bases, J shed 2 bases, and the junction held 10 bases outside the gene matches. The CDR3 here is CASSPRTRTLTDTQYF. The CDR3 DNA reads TGTGCCAGCAGCCCGCGGACTAGGACACTCACAGATACGCAGTATTTT. Full variable domain (outside the CDR3, taken from reference TRBV7-8 and TRBJ2-3): GAGVSQSPRYKVAKRGQDVALRCDPISGHVSLFWYQQALGQGPEFLTYFQNEAQLDKSGLPSDRFFAERPEGSVSTLKIQRTQQEDSAVYLCASSPRTRTLTDTQYFGPGTRLTVL.

This clone has only one observation. V is TRBV9 and J is TRBJ1-6; 10 nucleotides line up with TRBD1. Germline V gene lookup returns CDR1 SGDLS and CDR2 YYNGEE. V gave up 2 bases and J gave up 8 bases; unmatched junction bases: 4. This CDR3 contains 15 residues. CDR3 region: CASSVRQGADSPLHF. As DNA, the CDR3 is TGTGCCAGCAGCGTCAGACAGGGGGCGGATTCACCCCTCCACTTT.

The rearrangement joins TRBV7-9 to TRBJ2-1; a possible D gene is TRBD1 (6 bases). Germline CDR1 SEHNR, CDR2 FQNEAQ (reference sequence). The CDR3 has 12 amino acids. Trimming removed 7 bases at V and 7 bases at J, with 11 bases between. The chain's CDR3 is CASTQGLNEQFF. CDR3 sequence (DNA): TGTGCCAGCACCCAGGGGCTAAATGAGCAGTTCTTC.

V and J are TRBV7-8 and TRBJ2-5; the D is unclear. V was shortened by 2 bases and J by 1 base, with 11 bases between the two germline ends. The CDR3 runs 15 residues. Germline V gene sequence: CDR1 SGHVS, CDR2 FQNEAQ. The DNA of the CDR3 is TGTGCCAGCAGCTTAAACTATCTCAGCCAAGAGACCCAGTACTTC. It translates to CASSLNYLSQETQYF.

J is TRBJ1-6 and V is TRBV3-1 (or the pseudogene TRBV3-2); possibly TRBD1 for D (5 bases). The V end was cut by 1 base, the J end by 11 bases, with 12 bases between. From germline, CDR1 is LGHDT and CDR2 YNNKEL (reference sequence). CDR3 length equals 14 residues. The CDR3 region has the DNA TGTGCCAGCAGCCAAGTCCAGGGCATACCACCCCTCCACTTT. This sequence encodes CASSQVQGIPPLHF.

CDR3 protein: CASSLETSGSRAGELFF. For the CDR3, the DNA is TGTGCCAGCAGCTTGGAGACTAGCGGGAGTAGAGCCGGGGAGCTGTTTTTT. The rearrangement joins TRBV5-5 to TRBJ2-2, with 12 bases fitting TRBD2. Germline V gene data show CDR1 as SGHKS and CDR2 as YYEKEE (reference sequence). J lost 6 bases, V lost 0 bases, and 6 bases had no gene match. This CDR3 region has 17 residues.

This clone showed up just once. The chain couples TRBV15 to TRBJ1-4; unclear D gene. Between the trimmed V and J ends, which lost 0 bases and 8 bases, there was a span of 10 bases. From germline, CDR1 is LNHNV and CDR2 YYDKDF (reference sequence). This CDR3 comprises 14 residues. The CDR3 sequence: CATSREREEEKLFF. The CDR3, as DNA: TGTGCCACCAGCAGAGAACGGGAGGAGGAAAAACTGTTTTTT.

This chain's CDR3 is CATSRAFRDNSPPQHF. The CDR3 nucleotides are TGTGCCACCAGCAGAGCGTTCCGGGACAACTCTCCGCCCCAGCATTTT. The chain employs TRBV15 and TRBJ1-5; D is possibly TRBD1 (6 bases). Germline CDR1 and CDR2: LNHNV and YYDKDF (reference sequence). The CDR3 totals 16 residues. The ends were cut back, 1 base at V and 9 bases at J, with 19 bases in the middle.

CDR3 in amino acids: CASRPEVYGALHF. CDR3 nucleotides: TGTGCCAGCAGGCCTGAGGTCTACGGGGCCCTCCACTTT. The V gene is TRBV12-3 or TRBV12-4, the J gene TRBJ1-6; D not certain. V dropped 6 bases and J dropped 14 bases, with 17 bases sitting between them. CDR3 size: 13 residues.

This clone showed up just once. The chain carries TRBV5-1 and TRBJ2-3, with 9 nucleotides matching TRBD2. The CDR3 loop spans 15 amino acids. Germline CDR1 SGHRS, CDR2 YFSETQ. Losses at the gene ends were 6 bases for V and 4 bases for J; bases not matched to a gene: 9. DNA of the CDR3: TGCGCCAGCAACAAATTAGCGGGAGAAGCAGATACGCAGTATTTT. It codes for CASNKLAGEADTQYF. Combining the CDR3 with reference TRBV5-1 and TRBJ2-3 gives the whole variable domain KAGVTQTPRYLIKTRGQQVTLSCSPISGHRSVSWYQQTPGQGLQFLFEYFSETQRNKGNFPGRFSGRQFSNSRSEMNVSTLELGDSALYLCASNKLAGEADTQYFGPGTRLTVL.

In DNA, the CDR3 is TGTGCCAGCAGCCCGACCATTACAGGGGCGGCACCCCTCCACTTT. Translation: CASSPTITGAAPLHF. V usage is TRBV27 and J usage is TRBJ1-6; TRBD1 matches at 7 bases. Germline V gene lookup returns CDR1 MNHEY and CDR2 SMNVEV (reference sequence). V lost 6 bases to trimming and J lost 11 bases; unmatched junction nucleotides: 13. The CDR3 has 15 amino acids.

The chain couples TRBV11-2 to TRBJ1-2; D not resolved. This CDR3 spans 15 amino acids. Trimming cost V 0 bases and J 2 bases, with 10 bases left between them. Germline CDR1 SGHAT, CDR2 FQNNGV. The CDR3 sequence: CASSLDLGGNYGYTF. Written as DNA, the CDR3 is TGTGCCAGCAGCTTAGATCTAGGCGGAAACTATGGCTACACCTTC.

CDR3 loop: CASSWDSGSYEQYF. CDR3 DNA sequence: TGTGCCAGCAGCTGGGATAGCGGCTCCTACGAGCAGTACTTC. The chain joins TRBV5-4 to TRBJ2-7, with D possibly TRBD2 on 6 matching bases. The CDR3 spans 14 residues. Trimming took off 3 bases at V and 0 bases at J, with 10 bases between the two ends. Germline CDR1 and CDR2: SGHNT and YYREEE (reference sequence).